These T cell receptor beta chains were read from a single sample in a study of blood T cell repertoires in COVID-19. This table comes from immunoSEQ multiplex PCR, and its TCRdb copy is limited to in-frame clones, with some not included. The profile shows 150,000 to 200,000 clones, 82% of them singletons. What was sequenced was peripheral blood. The source is a woman aged 55-75 years with COVID-19, enrolled during active disease. The CDR3 runs from the conserved cysteine through the conserved F or W. A D gene is named only where the DNA matches it firmly. Clone size is stated in some rows and not others, as once, few, many or a class when expanded.

NA	16	once	TRBV28	TRBJ2-5	TGTGCCAGCAGTTCATTGGCGGCAGGGCCGGGAGAGACCCAGTACTTC	CASSSLAAGPGETQYF
NA	14	NA	TRBV2	TRBJ2-1	TGTGCCAGCAGTGTCGTAGGGGTGGGCAATGAGCAGTTCTTC	CASSVVGVGNEQFF
NA	17	few	TRBV5-4	TRBJ1-2	TGTGCCAGCAGCTTGGCCCACCCCTCGACAGGCGGTCATGGCTACACCTTC	CASSLAHPSTGGHGYTF
NA	12	NA	TRBV28	TRBJ1-4	TGTGCCAGCAATAGGGACTCTGAAAAACTGTTTTTT	CASNRDSEKLFF
TRBD1	16	NA	TRBV5-4	TRBJ2-2	TGTGCCAGCAGCCCCCGGGCAGGGGGCCGGACCGGGGAGCTGTTTTTT	CASSPRAGGRTGELFF
TRBD1	17	NA	TRBV5-5	TRBJ1-4	TGTGCCAGCAGCGCCGGGACAGGGGTGCCGGCTAATGAAAAACTGTTTTTT	CASSAGTGVPANEKLFF
NA	15	NA	TRBV7-6	TRBJ2-7	TGTGCCAGCAGCTCCGAGGCCAGAGCCTCCTACGAGCAGTACTTC	CASSSEARASYEQYF
NA	15	NA	TRBV2	TRBJ2-1	TGTGCCAGCAGTGACTGGTCGGGTGGAGGGAATGAGCAGTTCTTC	CASSDWSGGGNEQFF
TRBD1	13	NA	TRBV11-3	TRBJ1-3	TGTGCCAGCAGCTTTGGGACAGAGAACACCATATATTTT	CASSFGTENTIYF
NA	17	NA	TRBV1	TRBJ1-1	TGCACCAGCAGAGCTAAATTACCGGTCAGGGTATACACTGAAGCTTTCTTT	CTSRAKLPVRVYTEAFF
NA	14	NA	TRBV5-1	TRBJ1-6	TGCGCCAGCAGCCGAAGGGACTCTAATTCACCCCTCCACTTT	CASSRRDSNSPLHF
NA	13	NA	TRBV29-1	TRBJ1-3	TGCAGCGTTGAGTCAGACTCTGGAAACACCATATATTTT	CSVESDSGNTIYF
TRBD2	14	NA	TRBV5-1	TRBJ2-3	TGCGCCAGCAGCCCCGCGGGGGGTACAGATACGCAGTATTTT	CASSPAGGTDTQYF
TRBD1	14	NA	TRBV15	TRBJ2-1	TGTGCCACCAGCCCGGGACAGGTAGAAAGGGAGCAGTTCTTC	CATSPGQVEREQFF
NA	14	NA	TRBV7-2	TRBJ1-4	TGTGCCAGCAGCTTGGGCGCAGCTAATGAAAAACTGTTTTTT	CASSLGAANEKLFF
NA	15	NA	TRBV2	TRBJ1-3	TGTGCCAGCATTCCCCTCCTTTTCTCTGGAAACACCATATATTTT	CASIPLLFSGNTIYF
NA	15	NA	TRBV10-3	TRBJ1-6	TGTGCCATCAGTGAAGGGACAACCGATAATTCACCCCTCCACTTT	CAISEGTTDNSPLHF
NA	11	NA	TRBV2	TRBJ2-5	TGTGCCAGCAGAGCGGAAGAGACCCAGTACTTC	CASRAEETQYF
TRBD1	15	NA	TRBV28	TRBJ1-2	TGTGCCAGCAGTTCCCGCACCGGGACAGGGGCGGGCTACACCTTC	CASSSRTGTGAGYTF
TRBD2	14	NA	TRBV6-4	TRBJ2-3	TGTGCCCGCGGACTAGCGGGAGGTAAAGATACGCAGTATTTT	CARGLAGGKDTQYF
TRBD2	14	NA	TRBV6-5	TRBJ2-3	TGTGCCAGCAGCCGGGGACTAGCAACAGATACGCAGTATTTT	CASSRGLATDTQYF
TRBD2	16	NA	TRBV10-3	TRBJ2-7	TGTGCCATCAGCCTGGGACTAGCGGCCCGGAGCTACGAGCAGTACTTC	CAISLGLAARSYEQYF
NA	15	NA	TRBV18	TRBJ2-3	TGTGCCAGCTCACCACGCCCTACTTTCACAGATACGCAGTATTTT	CASSPRPTFTDTQYF
TRBD1	15	NA	TRBV27	TRBJ2-1	TGTGCCAGCAGCCGGGACAGGGGGGCCTACAATGAGCAGTTCTTC	CASSRDRGAYNEQFF
TRBD2	16	NA	TRBV28	TRBJ2-5	TGTGCCAGCAGTCGCCGGGACGGGGGGGTTCGAAAGACCCAGTACTTC	CASSRRDGGVRKTQYF
TRBD2	16	once	TRBV9	TRBJ2-3	TGTGCCAGCAGCGTAGCGGGACTAGCGGTCACAGATACGCAGTATTTT	CASSVAGLAVTDTQYF
TRBD2	15	once	TRBV7-9	TRBJ2-4	TGTGCCAGCACACTAGCGGGAGGTACCAAAAACATTCAGTACTTC	CASTLAGGTKNIQYF
NA	17	NA	TRBV6-2/TRBV6-3	TRBJ2-2	TGTGCCAGCAGCTTCAGGGGCCCGCGCGTGGACACCGGGGAGCTGTTTTTT	CASSFRGPRVDTGELFF
NA	13	NA	TRBV9	TRBJ2-3	TGTGCCAGCAATCTCTCCCCCACAGATACGCAGTATTTT	CASNLSPTDTQYF
TRBD1	13	many	TRBV28	TRBJ1-2	TGTGCCAGCAGTCCAGACAGGGTCTATGGCTACACCTTC	CASSPDRVYGYTF
TRBD1	19	NA	TRBV7-6	TRBJ2-1	TGTGCCAGCAGCTTAGCTCAAATCCGGGACAGGGTCTCCTACAATGAGCAGTTCTTC	CASSLAQIRDRVSYNEQFF
TRBD1	13	NA	TRBV6-4	TRBJ1-1	TGTGCCAGCAGTCGTACAGGGGGCACTGAAGCTTTCTTT	CASSRTGGTEAFF
TRBD1	14	NA	TRBV29-1	TRBJ2-3	TGCAGCGTTGACAAGGGACAGAGCACAGATACGCAGTATTTT	CSVDKGQSTDTQYF
NA	13	NA	TRBV19	TRBJ1-1	TGTGCCAGTAGTTTCGTTTATTTTACTGAAGCTTTCTTT	CASSFVYFTEAFF
TRBD2	17	NA	TRBV7-3	TRBJ2-2	TGTGCCAGCAGCTTAAGCCTAGCGGGGGCGAGGACCGGGGAGCTGTTTTTT	CASSLSLAGARTGELFF
TRBD1	15	NA	TRBV6-5	TRBJ1-5	TGTGCCAGCAGGAGGGGACAGGGCAATAATCAGCCCCAGCATTTT	CASRRGQGNNQPQHF
NA	15	NA	TRBV6-5	TRBJ2-2	TGTGCCAGCACAAAACCGGGAACACCTACCGGGGAGCTGTTTTTT	CASTKPGTPTGELFF
NA	13	NA	TRBV2	TRBJ1-2	TGTGCCAGCAGTGCCCACGAGAGGGGGGGCTACACCTTC	CASSAHERGGYTF
TRBD1	17	NA	TRBV15	TRBJ2-6	TGTGCCACCAGCGGGGGACAGGTCGGCTCTGGGGCCAACGTCCTGACTTTC	CATSGGQVGSGANVLTF
TRBD1	14	NA	TRBV18	TRBJ1-2	TGTGCCAGCTCTCCCGGGACAGGGGACTATGGCTACACCTTC	CASSPGTGDYGYTF
NA	20	NA	TRBV9	TRBJ2-2	TGTGCCAGCAGTCACAAATCCTCCTTCGGCGGATACGCGAACACCGGGGAGCTGTTTTTT	CASSHKSSFGGYANTGELFF
NA	17	NA	TRBV11-2	TRBJ2-2	TGTGCCAGCAGCTCCGAGGTGTGGCAGGGAAGAAACGGGGAGCTGTTTTTT	CASSSEVWQGRNGELFF
NA	12	NA	TRBV10-3	TRBJ1-2	TGTGCCACCGGGGGGGCTAACTATGGCTACACCTTC	CATGGANYGYTF
TRBD1	13	NA	TRBV9	TRBJ1-2	TGTGCCAGCAGCGCCACAGGGGGGGGCGGCTACACCTTC	CASSATGGGGYTF
NA	16	NA	TRBV19	TRBJ2-2	TGTGCCAGTAGTTCCCCTACAGGGATTATAACCGGGGAGCTGTTTTTT	CASSSPTGIITGELFF
TRBD1	16	few	TRBV5-5	TRBJ1-1	TGTGCCAGCAGCTTGGCCGGGACAGGACTGAACACTGAAGCTTTCTTT	CASSLAGTGLNTEAFF